The 9 T cell receptor beta chains presented below share a single source sample, sequenced in a study of blood T cell repertoires in COVID-19. Libraries were prepared by immunoSEQ multiplex PCR; TCRdb keeps only in-frame clonotypes and omits some of them. The sample lists around 11,000 clones; less than 85% were seen once. Source material: peripheral blood. All receptors derive from a human donor in a cohort sampled during active COVID-19.

This chain links TRBV6-5 with TRBJ1-2, with D uncertain. V was trimmed by 3 bases and J by 6 bases, leaving 20 bases between them. This CDR3 comprises 16 residues. Germline loops: CDR1 MNHEY, CDR2 SVGAGI. The CDR3 is CASSYKIGSGNDGYTF. Here the CDR3 DNA reads TGTGCCAGCAGTTATAAGATAGGTTCGGGGAATGATGGCTACACCTTC.

The V and J genes are TRBV5-4 and TRBJ2-7; the match to TRBD2 covers 7 bases. Losses at the gene ends were 0 bases for V and 3 bases for J; bases not matched to a gene: 6. Germline loops: CDR1 SGHNT, CDR2 YYREEE (reference sequence). This CDR3 spans 15 amino acids. CDR3 loop: CASSLGNRDYYEQYF. The CDR3, as DNA: TGTGCCAGCAGCTTGGGAAACCGGGACTACTACGAGCAGTACTTC.

This chain uses TRBV6-5 with TRBJ2-1, with 10 bases matching TRBD2. Germline V lookup: CDR1 MNHEY, CDR2 SVGAGI. The CDR3 has 15 amino acids. J gave up 7 bases and V 4 bases, and 7 bases lay outside the gene matches. DNA of the CDR3: TGTGCCAGCAGTTCCCCGGGACTAGCGATGAATGAGCAGTTCTTC. Its protein product is CASSSPGLAMNEQFF.

This chain joins TRBV28 and TRBJ2-7; TRBD1 matches at 10 bases. V gave up 6 bases and J gave up 4 bases; unmatched junction bases: 9. Germline CDR1 MDHEN, CDR2 SYDVKM. The CDR3 is made up of 15 amino acids. In DNA, the CDR3 is TGTGCCAGCAGCCAGCAGACAGGGGGCAGGTACGAGCAGTACTTC. It translates to CASSQQTGGRYEQYF.

V is TRBV11-2 and J is TRBJ2-7, with 10 bases matching TRBD2. CDR3 length: 18 amino acids. Germline V gene lookup returns CDR1 SGHAT and CDR2 FQNNGV. Trimming removed 5 bases from V and 3 bases from J; junction bases left unmatched: 16. CDR3 sequence (DNA): TGTGCCAGCAGCCCTCAGGGACTAGCGCAACCTCGGGTCTACGAGCAGTACTTC. This gives the protein CASSPQGLAQPRVYEQYF.

This clone is large in the sample. The V call is TRBV28, the J call TRBJ1-1; TRBD1 aligns across 9 bases. CDR3 length equals 17 residues. The germline gives CDR1 MDHEN, CDR2 SYDVKM. The trim removed 2 bases at V and 0 bases at J, leaving 7 bases unmatched. In DNA, the CDR3 is TGTGCCAGCAGTTTAGACAGGGGGGTCTTGATGAACACTGAAGCTTTCTTT. Translating it yields CASSLDRGVLMNTEAFF.

V usage is TRBV3-1 (or the pseudogene TRBV3-2) and J usage is TRBJ2-5, with D possibly TRBD2 on 6 matching bases. The CDR3 has 13 amino acids. Trimming removed 6 bases from V and 4 bases from J, with 12 bases in between. Germline loops: CDR1 LGHDT, CDR2 YNNKEL (reference sequence). The CDR3 nucleotides are TGTGCCAGCAGTCGGGGAGGCATAGAGACCCAGTACTTC. Translated, it gives CASSRGGIETQYF.

V gene TRBV19 combines with J gene TRBJ1-1, with no clear D. Germline assignment: CDR1 LNHDA and CDR2 SQIVND (reference sequence). Trimming stripped 1 base from V and 6 bases from J, with 12 bases between. CDR3 length: 14 residues. The CDR3 loop is CASSIAGFKAEAFF. The CDR3 nucleotides are TGTGCCAGTAGTATAGCGGGGTTTAAGGCTGAAGCTTTCTTT.

This clone was observed a single time. This chain links TRBV4-1 with TRBJ2-1; TRBD2 matches 9 bases. This CDR3 comprises 16 residues. J gave up 5 bases and V 2 bases, and 7 bases lay outside the gene matches. Looked up from germline, CDR1 is MGHRA and CDR2 is YSYEKL. As DNA, the CDR3 is TGCGCCAGCAGCCAAATAGCTAGCGGGGCCCACAATGAGCAGTTCTTC. It codes for CASSQIASGAHNEQFF.